The 21 T cell receptor beta chains given below trace back to one sample, sequenced in a study of vaccination effects on CD4 cells after COVID-19. Antigen-specific CD4+ T cells expanded by the ViraFEST assay with viral peptide pools were then sequenced. When less than 13 days of culture had elapsed, CD4+ T cells were isolated. SARS-CoV-2 infected the person between March and December 2020, as confirmed by PCR. Method: immunoSEQ multiplex PCR; TCRdb's copy keeps in-frame clones and lacks some. The sample shows 20,000 to 25,000 clones, about 81% of them seen only once. For these TCRs, the target antigens are not known. The material sequenced was CD4+ T cells from PBMCs cultured with a peptide pool, taken before COVID-19 vaccination. The receptors come from a human donor who had a prior SARS-CoV-2 infection.

The chain is built from TRBV4-1 and TRBJ2-2, with 10 bases aligning to TRBD2. This CDR3 comprises 16 residues. The V segment lost 4 bases and the J segment 4 bases; nucleotides outside the gene matches: 6. Germline CDR1 MGHRA, CDR2 YSYEKL. The CDR3 is CASSPVERGGTGELFF. Here the CDR3 DNA reads TGCGCCAGCAGCCCAGTGGAGCGGGGGGGCACCGGGGAGCTGTTTTTT.

This chain connects TRBV6-1 to TRBJ2-3; 9 nucleotides match TRBD2. The V and J ends lost 2 bases and 6 bases, in that order; junction bases with no gene match: 15. Germline CDR1 and CDR2: MNHNS and SASEGT. The CDR3 covers 18 residues. The CDR3 protein is CASSERAPIAGARDTQYF. The DNA for the CDR3 is TGTGCCAGCAGTGAACGTGCCCCGATAGCGGGAGCTAGGGATACGCAGTATTTT.

The chain joins TRBV19 to TRBJ1-4; no clear D. The CDR3 is 14 residues long. CDR1 is LNHDA, CDR2 SQIVND, per germline (reference sequence). The V end was cut by 7 bases, the J end by 7 bases, with 16 bases between. DNA for the CDR3: TGTGCCAGTACAAGCCGAGGAGGATTTGAAAAACTGTTTTTT. Its protein is CASTSRGGFEKLFF.

The CDR3 sequence is CATSRDLTAWETQYF. The CDR3 bases are TGTGCCACCAGCAGAGATCTAACAGCGTGGGAGACCCAGTACTTC. The V gene is TRBV15, the J gene TRBJ2-5, with unresolved D. This CDR3 is built from 15 residues. Trimming left V 0 bases short and J 5 bases short, with 13 bases between. Germline V gene sequence: CDR1 LNHNV, CDR2 YYDKDF (reference sequence).

This clone came up a few times. CDR3 in amino acids: CASSNPQREVNNEQFF. Written as DNA, the CDR3 is TGTGCCAGCAGCAACCCCCAGCGGGAGGTTAACAATGAGCAGTTCTTC. V and J are TRBV7-6 and TRBJ2-1; 9 bases match TRBD2. The CDR3 spans 16 residues. Germline V gene sequence: CDR1 SGHVS, CDR2 FNYEAQ. V lost 5 bases and J lost 5; bases outside the gene matches: 10.

The J gene is TRBJ1-1, the V gene TRBV12-5; 10 bases are a match to TRBD1. Trimming took 4 bases from V and 5 from J; bases not matched to a gene: 4. Germline CDR1 and CDR2: LGHNT and FRNRAP. The CDR3 is 14 amino acids. CDR3 DNA: TGTGCTAGTGGTTACGCGGACAGGGGGACTGAAGCTTTCTTT. Translated, it gives CASGYADRGTEAFF.

The rearrangement joins TRBV5-1 to TRBJ1-1, with 9 positions matching TRBD1. The CDR3 has 15 residues. Per germline, CDR1 SGHRS and CDR2 YFSETQ. Trimming took 0 bases from V and 3 from J; bases not matched to a gene: 3. CDR3 residues: CASSLGTGVDTEAFF. CDR3 nucleotide sequence: TGCGCCAGCAGCTTGGGGACAGGGGTGGACACTGAAGCTTTCTTT.

The V and J genes are TRBV2 and TRBJ2-1, with no clear D. Germline values: CDR1 SNHLY, CDR2 FYNNEI. The CDR3 is 16 amino acids. Between the trimmed V and J ends, which lost 2 bases and 4 bases, there was a span of 15 bases. This chain's CDR3 is CASSETGVLEYNEQFF. CDR3 DNA: TGTGCCAGCAGTGAAACGGGTGTTCTGGAGTACAATGAGCAGTTCTTC.

This clone was counted a single time. CDR3 loop: CATSDPGSYGYTF. CDR3 sequence (DNA): TGTGCCACCAGTGATCCCGGTTCCTATGGCTACACCTTC. The chain combines TRBV24-1 with TRBJ1-2, with D uncertain. Trimming removed 3 bases at V and 4 bases at J, with 8 bases between. CDR3 length: 13 residues. Germline values: CDR1 KGHDR, CDR2 SFDVKD.

This clone has a handful of counts. The rearrangement links TRBV7-3 to TRBJ2-1, with TRBD1 as a possible D gene (6 bases). The CDR3 totals 13 residues. Germline V gene sequence: CDR1 SGHTA, CDR2 FQGTGA. Trimming removed 5 bases from V and 9 bases from J, with 14 bases in between. The CDR3 DNA reads as TGTGCCAGCAGCCAACAGGGTCGTGGTGAGCAGTTCTTC. Protein product: CASSQQGRGEQFF.

This clone showed up just a few times. The gene calls are TRBV12-3 or TRBV12-4 and TRBJ2-7; 8 nucleotides match TRBD1. The CDR3 length is 13 residues. J was trimmed by 3 bases and V by 5 bases; bases with no gene match: 3. The CDR3: CASSRTGSYEQYF. The DNA for the CDR3 is TGTGCCAGCAGTCGGACAGGGAGCTACGAGCAGTACTTC.

This chain connects TRBV28 to TRBJ2-5; the D gene is possibly TRBD1 (6 bases). Germline CDR1 MDHEN, CDR2 SYDVKM. The V gene lost 1 base and the J gene lost 7 bases, with 13 bases spanning the gap. The CDR3 has 14 amino acids. The CDR3 nucleotides are TGTGCCAGCAGTTTATTTTCAGGGGACGGGACCCAGTACTTC. Its protein is CASSLFSGDGTQYF.

The genes are TRBV7-8 and TRBJ1-3; D not resolved. Germline assignment: CDR1 SGHVS and CDR2 FQNEAQ. This CDR3 spans 15 amino acids. V lost 6 bases and J lost 0, with 12 bases in between. CDR3 in DNA: TGTGCCAGCAGTCCTCGACTCCCCTCTGGAAACACCATATATTTT. This sequence encodes CASSPRLPSGNTIYF.

This clone was seen a single time. This chain connects TRBV7-9 to TRBJ2-5; unclear D gene. Trimming took 3 bases from V and 3 from J, leaving 14 bases between them. CDR1 is SEHNR and CDR2 is FQNEAQ in the germline V gene (reference sequence). This CDR3 has 15 amino acids. CDR3 loop: CASSFLRGPEETQYF. The CDR3 DNA follows: TGTGCCAGCAGCTTCCTCCGAGGACCTGAAGAGACCCAGTACTTC.

The chain recombines TRBV7-8 with TRBJ1-5; D might be TRBD1 (5 bases). This CDR3 comprises 13 residues. V gave up 5 bases and J gave up 9 bases, with 14 bases separating them. Germline loops: CDR1 SGHVS, CDR2 FQNEAQ. The CDR3 nucleotides are TGTGCCAGCAGCCCGGGGGTGGTGGGGCCCCAGCATTTT. Amino acids: CASSPGVVGPQHF.

The V gene is TRBV27, the J gene TRBJ2-7; TRBD2 is a possible D gene (6 bases). The V gene's germline CDR1 is MNHEY and CDR2 SMNVEV (reference sequence). There are 16 residues in the CDR3. Trimming left V 1 base short and J 1 base short, with 14 bases between. Written as DNA, the CDR3 is TGTGCCAGCAGTTTATTGGGGGGAGAGAAATCCTACGAGCAGTACTTC. It codes for CASSLLGGEKSYEQYF.

Within the sample, this clone is medium-sized. Other DNA sequences in the sample encode the same CDR3. The chain is built from TRBV2 and TRBJ2-7, with D perhaps given as TRBD1 or TRBD2 (5 bases each). Germline V gene sequence: CDR1 SNHLY, CDR2 FYNNEI. V was clipped by 5 bases and J by 2 bases, with 10 bases between them. The CDR3 consists of 13 residues. CDR3 region: CASSRDRTYEQYF. For the CDR3, the DNA is TGTGCCAGCAGTCGGGACCGAACCTACGAGCAGTACTTC.

V and J are TRBV18 and TRBJ2-7, with no clear D. This CDR3 comprises 14 residues. Germline CDR1 KGHSH, CDR2 LQKENI. Trimming removed 5 bases at V and 3 bases at J, with 14 bases between. The CDR3 bases are TGTGCCAGCTCAGAGAGCCTGATGGACTACGAGCAGTACTTC. Its protein is CASSESLMDYEQYF.

This clone has just a few counts. The chain has TRBV12-3 or TRBV12-4 and TRBJ1-5, with D unclear. This CDR3 spans 12 amino acids. Trimming shortened V by 2 bases and J by 6 bases, and 5 bases separated the two germline ends. As DNA, the CDR3 is TGTGCCAGCAGTTTAAATGCTCAGCCCCAGCATTTT. This codes for CASSLNAQPQHF.

A few counts support this clone. The chain has TRBV12-3 or TRBV12-4 and TRBJ1-3, with 9 bases matching TRBD1. V shed 6 bases and J 4 bases; nucleotides not matched to a gene: 1. The CDR3 spans 13 residues. CDR3 in amino acids: CASRGQGGNTIYF. The CDR3 DNA sequence: TGTGCCAGCAGAGGACAGGGGGGAAACACCATATATTTT.

The chain links TRBV6-6 to TRBJ1-2, with 8 bases aligning to TRBD1. V was clipped by 6 bases and J by 8 bases; unmatched bases: 8. CDR3 length equals 13 residues. CDR1 and CDR2 from the germline V gene are MNHNY and SVGAGI (reference sequence). CDR3 loop: CASSSDRVGGYTF. The CDR3 DNA reads as TGTGCCAGCAGCTCGGACAGGGTCGGAGGCTACACCTTC.